The 15 T cell receptor beta chains reported below all come from one sample, sequenced in a study of T cells in Graves' hyperthyroidism and ophthalmopathy. Template material for amplifying TCR beta CDR3 regions consisted of RNA transcripts. Primed by the HTBI set, a first-round RT-PCR was run on the TCR CDR3. A single record per CDR3 protein comes from TCRdb applying MiXCR to the multiplex PCR reads. The top ten hold under 7% of the sample, which has hundreds of thousands of distinct CDR3 sequences, about 14% seen once. Sample: blood. The receptors originated from a woman aged 25 to 39 with Graves' hyperthyroidism that later progressed to Graves' ophthalmopathy.

This clonotype was found once. At one of its ends the junction is not consistent with the germline gene, which may arise from a read error. The chain links TRBV19 to TRBJ1-5; a possible D gene is TRBD1 (5 bases). This CDR3 has 14 residues. CDR1 and CDR2 (germline): LNHDA, SQIVND (reference sequence). As DNA, the CDR3 is TGTGCCAGTAGTTTAGGGGAAGGGGATCAGCACCAGCATTTT. It specifies CASSLGEGDQHQHF. Full variable domain (rest looked up from reference TRBV19 and TRBJ1-5): DGGITQSPKYLFRKEGQNVTLSCEQNLNHDAMYWYRQDPGQGLRLIYYSQIVNDFQKGDIAEGYSVSREKKESFPLTVTSAQKNPTAFYLCASSLGEGDQHQHFGDGTRLSIL.

This clonotype appeared once. This chain joins TRBV30 and TRBJ2-2, with 9 bases that match TRBD1. The CDR3 contains 14 residues. The J segment lost 6 bases and the V segment lost 2 bases, leaving 4 bases of the junction unmatched. Germline loops: CDR1 GTSNPN, CDR2 SVGIG (reference sequence). CDR3 nucleotides: TGTGCCTGGAGTAAGGGGACAGGGTCCGGGGAGCTGTTTTTT. It translates to CAWSKGTGSGELFF.

There are a few counts of this clonotype. J is TRBJ2-2 and V is TRBV4-1, with 10 bases aligning to TRBD2. This CDR3 region has 18 residues. The junction had 8 bases not matched to a gene; V was cut back by 0 bases and J by 4 bases. Germline-derived CDR1 and CDR2 are MGHRA and YSYEKL. The chain's CDR3 is CASSQDPTAGGPTGELFF. The CDR3 DNA is TGCGCCAGCAGCCAAGATCCTACAGCGGGAGGGCCCACCGGGGAGCTGTTTTTT.

This clonotype was observed many times. The chain recombines TRBV24-1 with TRBJ2-1; TRBD1 aligns across 8 bases. The CDR3 is made up of 16 amino acids. Germline CDR1 is KGHDR and CDR2 is SFDVKD. V shed 3 bases and J 2 bases; nucleotides not matched to a gene: 5. CDR3 nucleotides: TGTGCCACCAGTGATCCGCGGACAGGGACCTACAATGAGCAGTTCTTC. Its protein is CATSDPRTGTYNEQFF.

This clonotype was detected many times. This chain links TRBV30 with TRBJ1-5; D is ambiguous. Trimming took off 0 bases at V and 4 bases at J, with 7 bases between the two ends. CDR3 length: 13 residues. The germline CDR1 and CDR2 sequences are GTSNPN and SVGIG (reference sequence). CDR3 coding DNA: TGTGCCTGGAGTGTGATGGGAAATCAGCCCCAGCATTTT. As protein: CAWSVMGNQPQHF. Combining the CDR3 with reference TRBV30 and TRBJ1-5 gives the whole variable domain SQTIHQWPATLVQPVGSPLSLECTVEGTSNPNLYWYRQAAGRGLQLLFYSVGIGQISSEVPQNLSASRPQDRQFILSSKKLLLSDSGFYLCAWSVMGNQPQHFGDGTRLSIL.

The chain couples TRBV9 to TRBJ1-2; TRBD1 matches at 11 bases. The germline V gene has CDR1 SGDLS and CDR2 YYNGEE. This CDR3 has 15 residues. V was pared by 3 bases and J by 8 bases, with 9 bases of the junction left unmatched. CDR3 DNA: TGTGCCAGCAGCGCACTCACCGGGACAGGGGGAGGCTACACCTTC. Translated, it gives CASSALTGTGGGYTF.

This clonotype was recorded a few times. The V call is TRBV28, the J call TRBJ2-2; 12 positions match TRBD2. Germline CDR1 is MDHEN and CDR2 is SYDVKM. The CDR3 spans 17 residues. V gave up 5 bases and J gave up 5 bases; unmatched junction bases: 9. In DNA form, the CDR3 reads TGTGCCAGCAGTCGAGGACTAGCGGGATGGGGGACCGGGGAGCTGTTTTTT. Its translation is CASSRGLAGWGTGELFF.

The chain carries TRBV15 and TRBJ2-1; the D gene is possibly TRBD1 (6 bases). The CDR3 contains 16 residues. Germline V gene data show CDR1 as LNHNV and CDR2 as YYDKDF (reference sequence). V shed 3 bases and J shed 0 bases, with 12 bases lying between them. The CDR3 bases are TGTGCCACCAGCAGGGCTCAGGGGAGCTCCTACAATGAGCAGTTCTTC. Encoded protein: CATSRAQGSSYNEQFF.

This clonotype was recorded at least ten times. The CDR3 here is CATRDRGKEGYTF. As DNA, the CDR3 is TGTGCCACCCGGGACAGGGGAAAGGAGGGCTACACCTTC. V is TRBV19 and J is TRBJ1-2, with TRBD1 matching 10 bases. Trimming cost V 10 bases and J 8 bases; bases outside gene matches: 10. The CDR3 totals 13 residues. CDR1 and CDR2 from the germline V gene are LNHDA and SQIVND (reference sequence).

This clonotype has ten or more counts. The V call is TRBV11-3, the J call TRBJ2-1, with 11 bases lining up with TRBD2. CDR3 size: 19 residues. Germline V gives CDR1 SGHNT, CDR2 YENEEA. V lost 0 bases and J lost 6; bases outside the gene matches: 13. CDR3 coding DNA: TGTGCCAGCAGCTTAGATTGGTCTAGCGGGAGGAGGCAATCCAATGAGCAGTTCTTC. It yields the protein CASSLDWSSGRRQSNEQFF.

Many counts were recorded for this clonotype. The chain is built from TRBV15 and TRBJ1-6, with 7 nucleotides matching TRBD1. This CDR3 is built from 18 residues. Germline V gene data show CDR1 as LNHNV and CDR2 as YYDKDF (reference sequence). V dropped 4 bases and J dropped 4; count of bases not matched to a gene: 13. The DNA for the CDR3 is TGTGCCACCAGCAAGCCCCTAGAGGGGGCCGGGTATAATTCACCCCTCCACTTT. Protein sequence: CATSKPLEGAGYNSPLHF.

In its sample, this clonotype was seen a few times. The chain couples TRBV6-4 to TRBJ2-2, with unresolved D. V dropped 2 bases and J dropped 4 bases, with 2 bases sitting between them. This CDR3 has 12 amino acids. From germline, CDR1 is MRHNA and CDR2 SNTAGT. CDR3 in amino acids: CASSDITGELFF. CDR3 coding DNA: TGTGCCAGCAGTGACATCACCGGGGAGCTGTTTTTT.

This clonotype was counted at least ten times. The rearrangement links TRBV6-1 to TRBJ2-2; TRBD2 matches 13 bases. With 6 bases clipped from V and 5 bases from J, the junction kept 6 bases outside the gene matches. The germline V gene has CDR1 MNHNS and CDR2 SASEGT. The CDR3 has 16 amino acids. The CDR3 region is CASRRTSGSNTGELFF. The CDR3 DNA sequence: TGTGCCAGCAGGAGGACTAGCGGGAGTAATACCGGGGAGCTGTTTTTT.

This chain joins TRBV18 and TRBJ2-7, with 10 bases fitting TRBD1. The CDR3 extends over 15 amino acids. The V gene's germline CDR1 is KGHSH and CDR2 LQKENI. The J segment lost 4 bases and the V segment lost 3 bases, leaving 6 bases of the junction unmatched. CDR3 nucleotide sequence: TGTGCCAGCTCACCTATCGGGACAGGGGATTACGAGCAGTACTTC. This gives the protein CASSPIGTGDYEQYF.

The gene calls are TRBV2 and TRBJ1-6, with 7 bases fitting TRBD1. In germline, CDR1 is SNHLY, CDR2 FYNNEI. V lost 6 bases, J lost 6 bases, and 5 bases stayed unmatched. The CDR3 is 14 residues long. The CDR3 region has the DNA TGTGCCAGCAGACCGGGACAGCCTAATTCACCCCTCCACTTT. Residues: CASRPGQPNSPLHF.